This TCR beta chain was sequenced for a study of CD4+ T cells in melanoma. This CDR3 region has 11 residues. With 3 bases removed from V and 5 bases from J, the gap between germline ends came to 4 bases. The germline V gene encodes CDR1 ENHRY and CDR2 SYGVKD. Libraries were prepared by immunoSEQ multiplex PCR; TCRdb keeps only in-frame clonotypes and omits some of them. The data contain approximately 15,000 clones, approximately 80% of them singletons. About this clone itself: Antigen unknown.

Study-level results: A reported correlation linked neoantigen-specific CD4+ T cells to CD8+, macrophage and B cell function. Neoantigen-specific CD4+ T cells in melanoma reportedly had diverse differentiation states.

The rearrangement joins TRBV10-3 to TRBJ2-5; D is undetermined. Material for sequencing was cells from a culture (not recorded whether cultured in vitro). This TCR came from a human donor with melanoma. The CDR3 sequence: CAISDVETQYF. The CDR3 DNA sequence: TGTGCCATCAGTGACGTGGAGACCCAGTACTTC.